Listed here is a single T cell receptor (beta chain). Enrollees, about 18 to 89 years old, lived in approximately 25 US areas. Within the 2 weeks before study entry, each person in the exposed group met a COVID-19 case. CDR1 and CDR2 from the germline V gene are LNHDA and SQIVND (reference sequence). Trimming left V 3 bases short and J 8 bases short, with 20 bases between. This CDR3 has 16 residues. Method: immunoSEQ multiplex PCR; TCRdb's copy keeps in-frame clones and lacks some. The sample lists under 250,000 clones; approximately 88% were seen once. The sample comes from a study of blood T cell repertoires in COVID-19. About the study: COVID-19 samples, acute and convalescent, were from the United States, Italy and Spain. The analysed material was cDNA or gDNA that came from T cells, B-cell-depleted T cells, or PBMCs.

The sample taken for sequencing was PBMCs or T cells enriched from blood (not recorded which). The V gene is TRBV19, the J gene TRBJ2-1; D might be TRBD2 (5 bases). The source of this sequence is a woman aged 35 to 49 who had been exposed to COVID-19. CDR3: CASSIGAEPFYDEQFF. The CDR3, as DNA: TGTGCCAGTAGTATCGGAGCGGAACCTTTTTACGATGAGCAGTTCTTC.